What follows are 24 T cell receptor beta chains derived from one specimen sequenced in a study of Ad26.COV2.S vaccination and SARS-CoV-2 variants. Assay: immunoSEQ multiplex PCR; the TCRdb copy retains only in-frame clones and omits some. Of 450,000 to 550,000 clones detected, nearly 90% appear once; the ten largest clones hold about 1.7%. Treatment noted: some 20 received Ad26.COV2.S at low or high dose, single or two shots; roughly 5 received placebo; per-sample allocation not given. Day 63 after the first vaccine or placebo injection was the time point for sampling. The sample in question was peripheral blood, obtained in a trial of Ad26.COV2.S vaccine versus placebo. The receptor source for this set is a person between 18 and 59 years old who received the Ad26.COV2.S COVID-19 vaccine or a placebo.

The rearrangement links TRBV4-2 to TRBJ1-1; possible D gene TRBD1, 5 bases. Germline lookup yields CDR1 LGHNA and CDR2 YNFKEQ. The germline V and J ends were trimmed by 11 bases and 8 bases, with 27 bases remaining between them. This CDR3 has 15 residues. This chain's CDR3 is CASKTGAGPQGEAFF. CDR3 in DNA: TGTGCCTCCAAAACCGGGGCAGGGCCTCAAGGGGAAGCTTTCTTT.

The V call is TRBV2, the J call TRBJ1-4; D ambiguous. The germline CDR1 and CDR2 sequences are SNHLY and FYNNEI. The CDR3 is made up of 13 amino acids. Trimming removed 7 bases at V and 4 bases at J, with 10 bases between. CDR3 loop: CASKASYNEKLFF. Here the CDR3 DNA reads TGTGCCAGCAAGGCCAGTTATAATGAAAAACTGTTTTTT.

The rearrangement uses TRBV5-1 and TRBJ2-4; 9 bases map to TRBD1. From germline, CDR1 is SGHRS and CDR2 YFSETQ. J was trimmed by 7 bases and V by 4 bases; bases with no gene match: 12. The CDR3 runs to 16 residues. CDR3 DNA sequence: TGCGCCAGCAGCCCCGCGGTCGGGGGGACAGGGAACATTCAGTACTTC. Translation gives CASSPAVGGTGNIQYF.

This clone occurred once. The gene calls are TRBV28 and TRBJ2-7, with 7 bases fitting TRBD1. Germline V lookup: CDR1 MDHEN, CDR2 SYDVKM. The length of the CDR3 is 14 residues. V lost 6 bases and J lost 2; bases outside the gene matches: 7. CDR3 in DNA: TGTGCCAGCAGCCTGACAGGGTCCCCCTACGAGCAGTACTTC. Its translation: CASSLTGSPYEQYF.

The V and J genes are TRBV9 and TRBJ2-5; unclear D gene. This CDR3 is 12 amino acids long. Germline CDR1 and CDR2: SGDLS and YYNGEE. Trimming removed 4 bases from V and 5 bases from J, with 9 bases in between. As DNA, the CDR3 is TGTGCCAGCAGCTCCCCCGGGGAGACCCAGTACTTC. This codes for CASSSPGETQYF. Supplemented by reference TRBV9 and TRBJ2-5, the full variable domain reads DSGVTQTPKHLITATGQRVTLRCSPRSGDLSVYWYQQSLDQGLQFLIQYYNGEERAKGNILERFSAQQFPDLHSELNLSSLELGDSALYFCASSSPGETQYFGPGTRLLVL.

This chain links TRBV18 with TRBJ1-1, with D tentatively TRBD1 (5 bases). This CDR3 comprises 17 residues. Deletions cut 5 bases from V and 6 bases from J, with 25 bases between. Germline V lookup: CDR1 KGHSH, CDR2 LQKENI. The CDR3 nucleotides are TGTGCCAGCTCAGTGTCGGGGGGTAGCTCCGGAAAAGCTGAAGCTTTCTTT. Protein product: CASSVSGGSSGKAEAFF. The variable domain in full, with the rest retrieved from reference TRBV18 and TRBJ1-1, is NAGVMQNPRHLVRRRGQEARLRCSPMKGHSHVYWYRQLPEEGLKFMVYLQKENIIDESGMPKERFSAEFPKEGPSILRIQQVVRGDSAAYFCASSVSGGSSGKAEAFFGQGTRLTVV.

This chain uses TRBV6-5 with TRBJ2-5; a weak D match, TRBD2 (6 bases). V lost 3 bases to trimming and J lost 13 bases, with 18 bases between them. CDR1 and CDR2 from the germline V gene are MNHEY and SVGAGI. The CDR3 is made up of 13 amino acids. The CDR3 spells CASSYGAGWAPYF. The CDR3 nucleotides read TGTGCCAGCAGTTATGGGGCGGGGTGGGCCCCGTACTTC.

The chain recombines TRBV6-6 with TRBJ2-6; TRBD1 matches 9 bases. Germline CDR1 MNHNY, CDR2 SVGAGI (reference sequence). This CDR3 contains 15 residues. Trimming at V came to 9 bases and at J to 4 bases, leaving 7 bases not matched to a gene. This chain's CDR3 is CASLQGAGGANVLTF. The DNA of the CDR3 is TGTGCCAGTTTACAGGGGGCGGGCGGGGCCAACGTCCTGACTTTC.

In its sample, this clone was seen a few times. The rearrangement links TRBV7-2 to TRBJ2-3, with D maybe TRBD1 (5 bases). Germline V gene sequence: CDR1 SGHTA, CDR2 FQGNSA. Trimming pared 1 base from V and 0 bases from J, leaving 14 bases between. The CDR3 extends over 17 amino acids. This CDR3 is CASSLVQGITSTDTQYF. The DNA for the CDR3 is TGTGCCAGCAGCTTAGTCCAGGGCATCACTAGCACAGATACGCAGTATTTT.

The CDR3 DNA sequence: TGTGCCAGCAGCCCAGGATGGGGGGCCAACGTCCTGACTTTC. Residues: CASSPGWGANVLTF. The V and J genes are TRBV3-1 (or the pseudogene TRBV3-2) and TRBJ2-6; D is unclear. This CDR3 has 14 amino acids. Germline V lookup: CDR1 LGHDT, CDR2 YNNKEL (reference sequence). Trimming stripped 4 bases from V and 4 bases from J, with 8 bases between.

Note on this clone: The junction differs from germline at one of its ends, possibly a read error. The J gene is TRBJ1-5, the V gene TRBV19; D remains ambiguous. Per germline, CDR1 LNHDA and CDR2 SQIVND (reference sequence). The CDR3 has 13 amino acids. The CDR3 DNA reads as TGTGCCAGTAGTATAGGAGGGAGCAGGCACCCAAATTTT. Protein: CASSIGGSRHPNF.

The chain carries TRBV7-9 and TRBJ2-7; the D is unclear. Germline CDR1 reads SEHNR; CDR2 reads FQNEAQ (reference sequence). V was cut by 1 base and J by 4 bases, with 5 bases left in between. CDR3 size: 12 residues. The CDR3 coding sequence is TGTGCCAGCAGCTTAGATTGGTACGAGCAGTACTTC. Translated, it gives CASSLDWYEQYF. Based on the CDR3 plus reference TRBV7-9 and TRBJ2-7, the full variable domain is DTGVSQNPRHKITKRGQNVTFRCDPISEHNRLYWYRQTLGQGPEFLTYFQNEAQLEKSRLLSDRFSAERPKGSFSTLEIQRTEQGDSAMYLCASSLDWYEQYFGPGTRLTVT.

This chain links TRBV3-1 (or the pseudogene TRBV3-2) with TRBJ1-5, with D possibly matching TRBD1 (5 bases). Germline assignment: CDR1 LGHDT and CDR2 YNNKEL (reference sequence). This CDR3 is 15 amino acids long. Trimming took off 3 bases at V and 11 bases at J, with 20 bases between the two ends. The CDR3, as DNA: TGTGCCAGCAGCCAGGAACCGGGACCATATCTAGCCCAGCATTTT. Translated, it gives CASSQEPGPYLAQHF.

This clone was seen a handful of times. The chain combines TRBV18 with TRBJ1-1; TRBD1 aligns across 7 bases. Trimming removed 6 bases from V and 6 bases from J; junction bases left unmatched: 4. CDR1 is KGHSH and CDR2 is LQKENI in the germline V gene. This CDR3 comprises 12 residues. The CDR3 spells CASSDGQAEAFF. The CDR3, as DNA: TGTGCCAGCTCGGACGGACAGGCTGAAGCTTTCTTT.

The CDR3 DNA sequence: TGTGCCAGTAGTCCGCGGACTAGCGGGAGCTGGGAGCAGTACTTC. It specifies CASSPRTSGSWEQYF. The rearrangement links TRBV19 to TRBJ2-7, with 13 bases lining up with TRBD2. The CDR3 sequence is 15 residues long. The germline V gene has CDR1 LNHDA and CDR2 SQIVND (reference sequence). V trimming: 5 bases; J trimming: 7 bases; junction bases outside the gene matches: 8.

The CDR3 DNA follows: TGTGCCACCAGTGGGGGACACTTCCTCGCTAGCGGGAGGGCCGTGGATACGCAGTATTTT. Translation gives CATSGGHFLASGRAVDTQYF. The chain has TRBV24-1 and TRBJ2-3, with 12 bases fitting TRBD2. The CDR3 contains 20 residues. With 5 bases clipped from V and 6 bases from J, the junction kept 20 bases outside the gene matches. Germline V gene data show CDR1 as KGHDR and CDR2 as SFDVKD.

This chain links TRBV30 with TRBJ1-2, with 7 nucleotides matching TRBD1. The CDR3 loop spans 13 amino acids. V lost 2 bases and J lost 7; bases outside the gene matches: 7. Germline V gene lookup returns CDR1 GTSNPN and CDR2 SVGIG (reference sequence). In nucleotides, the CDR3 is TGTGCCTGGAGTCCCGGGACAGCCGGTGGCTACACCTTC. It encodes CAWSPGTAGGYTF.

This clone was detected only once. The J gene is TRBJ2-3, the V gene TRBV4-3; 8 bases fit TRBD2. The ends lost 0 bases at V and 1 base at J; junction bases unmatched: 9. From germline, CDR1 is LGHNA and CDR2 YSLEER. The CDR3 consists of 18 residues. CDR3 coding DNA: TGCGCCAGCAGCCAAGATGGACGAGGAGCGGGAGGCACAGATACGCAGTATTTT. Its translation is CASSQDGRGAGGTDTQYF.

The chain recombines TRBV6-5 with TRBJ2-3; no firm D call. Germline loops: CDR1 MNHEY, CDR2 SVGAGI. This CDR3 is built from 14 residues. Trimming stripped 0 bases from V and 0 bases from J, with 4 bases between. CDR3 sequence: CASSYSRSTDTQYF. The CDR3 DNA reads as TGTGCCAGCAGTTACTCCCGTAGCACAGATACGCAGTATTTT.

The rearrangement links TRBV6-5 to TRBJ1-2; TRBD1 matches 8 bases. CDR3 length: 14 residues. V was pared by 7 bases and J by 6 bases, with 10 bases of the junction left unmatched. Germline V gene lookup returns CDR1 MNHEY and CDR2 SVGAGI. Here the CDR3 reads CASNPRGRGDGYTF. DNA of the CDR3: TGTGCCAGCAACCCCAGGGGGCGCGGGGATGGCTACACCTTC.

In its sample, this clone was seen many times. The chain employs TRBV7-9 and TRBJ1-5, with 7 positions matching TRBD1. The length of the CDR3 is 14 residues. V lost 5 bases to trimming and J lost 5 bases; unmatched junction nucleotides: 6. CDR1 is SEHNR, CDR2 FQNEAQ, per germline (reference sequence). The CDR3 nucleotides read TGTGCCAGCAGCGGGGACAGAACCTATCAGCCCCAGCATTTT. It specifies CASSGDRTYQPQHF. The full variable domain, in which reference TRBV7-9 and TRBJ1-5 provide the parts outside the CDR3, is DTGVSQNPRHKITKRGQNVTFRCDPISEHNRLYWYRQTLGQGPEFLTYFQNEAQLEKSRLLSDRFSAERPKGSFSTLEIQRTEQGDSAMYLCASSGDRTYQPQHFGDGTRLSIL.

This chain uses TRBV30 with TRBJ1-5; a possible D gene is TRBD1 (6 bases). The V gene lost 1 base and the J gene lost 7 bases, with 11 bases spanning the gap. The CDR3 has 13 residues. CDR1 is GTSNPN and CDR2 is SVGIG in the germline V gene (reference sequence). Here the CDR3 reads CAWSARGGQPQHF. CDR3 DNA sequence: TGTGCCTGGAGTGCCAGGGGTGGGCAGCCCCAGCATTTT.

The J gene is TRBJ1-2, the V gene TRBV6-5; 7 positions match TRBD1. Germline V gives CDR1 MNHEY, CDR2 SVGAGI. The junction had 4 bases not matched to a gene; V was cut back by 8 bases and J by 4 bases. The CDR3 has 12 amino acids. CDR3: CASRKGAYGYTF. CDR3 nucleotide sequence: TGTGCCAGCCGTAAGGGGGCCTATGGCTACACCTTC.

The V call is TRBV28, the J call TRBJ1-2, with D possibly matching TRBD1 (5 bases). Germline assignment: CDR1 MDHEN and CDR2 SYDVKM. V dropped 6 bases and J dropped 5 bases, with 13 bases sitting between them. This CDR3 spans 13 amino acids. CDR3 amino acids: CASSPTTEYGYTF. CDR3 DNA sequence: TGTGCCAGCAGCCCAACGACAGAGTATGGCTACACCTTC.